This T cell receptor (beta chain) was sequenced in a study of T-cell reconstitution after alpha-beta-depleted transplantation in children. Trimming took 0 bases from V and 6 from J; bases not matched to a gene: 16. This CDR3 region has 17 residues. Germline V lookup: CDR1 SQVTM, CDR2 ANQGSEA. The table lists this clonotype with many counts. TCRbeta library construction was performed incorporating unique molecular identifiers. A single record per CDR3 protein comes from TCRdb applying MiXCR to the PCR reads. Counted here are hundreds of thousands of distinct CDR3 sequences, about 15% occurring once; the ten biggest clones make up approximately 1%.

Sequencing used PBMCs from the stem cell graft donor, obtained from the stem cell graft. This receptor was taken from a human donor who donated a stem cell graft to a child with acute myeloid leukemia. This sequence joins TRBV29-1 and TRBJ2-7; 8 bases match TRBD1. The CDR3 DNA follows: TGCAGCGTTGAAGATCAAGGCAGGGGGCCATTGTTGCGCGAGCAGTACTTC. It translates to CSVEDQGRGPLLREQYF.